The following is a TCR beta chain sequence with its context. It was roughly 100 million PBMCs that unsorted samples used for genomic DNA. These data originate in a study of shared clonotypes between healthy human individuals. Turning to the study itself: Aged 18 to 49, the donors were a couple of women and a few men.

The table came from immunoSEQ multiplex PCR; TCRdb's copy has only in-frame clones and leaves some out. The table includes roughly 510,000 clones, nearly 80% detected once. The V end lost 2 bases, the J end lost 12 bases, and 8 bases lay between the germline ends. Germline CDR1 reads SGHTA; CDR2 reads FQGTGA. This CDR3 has 12 residues. The chain links TRBV7-3 to TRBJ1-6; D not resolved. This receptor was identified in a woman in her forties in good health. Some clones in this sample may be carry-over from other donors' samples. Sequenced material: PBMCs. As DNA, the CDR3 is TGTGCCAGCAGCTTACTAGGAGAACCCCTCCACTTT. It yields the protein CASSLLGEPLHF.